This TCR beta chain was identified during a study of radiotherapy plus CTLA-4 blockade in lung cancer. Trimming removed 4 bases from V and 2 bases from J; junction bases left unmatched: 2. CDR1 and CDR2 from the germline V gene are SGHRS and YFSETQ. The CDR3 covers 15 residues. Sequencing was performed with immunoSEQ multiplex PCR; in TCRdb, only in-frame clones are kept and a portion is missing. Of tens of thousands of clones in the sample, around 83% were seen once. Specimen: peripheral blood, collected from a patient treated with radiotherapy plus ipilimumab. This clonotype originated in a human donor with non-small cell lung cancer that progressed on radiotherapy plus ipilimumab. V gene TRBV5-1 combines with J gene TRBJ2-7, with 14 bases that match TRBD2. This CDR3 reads CASSPGLAGAYEQYV. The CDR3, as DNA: TGCGCCAGCAGCCCGGGACTAGCGGGAGCCTACGAGCAGTACGTC.